What follows are 5 T cell receptor beta chains derived from one specimen sequenced in a study of T cell clonality in common variable immunodeficiency. Study outcomes and limitations: In common variable immunodeficiency, TCR beta chains reportedly carried fewer deletions and N-nucleotide insertions.

These receptors have no known antigen. The assay was immunoSEQ multiplex PCR, and TCRdb's table has in-frame clones only and misses some. Sampling found around 24,000 clones, none seen once. Specimen: peripheral blood mononuclear cells. The origin of the receptors is a human donor with common variable immunodeficiency.

For this clone: The missing CDR3 end, 3 residues past where the read stops, is filled in from the germline J gene. The rearrangement links TRBV5-1 to TRBJ2-7; the D gene is possibly TRBD2 (5 bases). V dropped 5 bases and J dropped 2 bases, with 5 bases sitting between them. The germline gives CDR1 SGHRS, CDR2 YFSETQ. The CDR3 is made up of 11 amino acids. Partial CDR3 DNA: TGCGCCAGCAGACTAGCCTACGAG. It encodes CASRLAYE. The whole CDR3 sequence is CASRLAYEQYF.

This clone was observed at least ten times. CDR3 DNA, as far as it was read: TGTGCCAGCAGCTTAGGGGGCAATAACTATGGC. Protein product: CASSLGGNNYG. The entire CDR3 protein reads CASSLGGNNYGYTF. The chain joins TRBV7-2 to TRBJ1-2; D is possibly TRBD1 (5 bases). The read ends 3 residues before the CDR3 terminus; that terminus is restored from the germline J gene. The germline V and J ends were trimmed by 1 base and 1 base, with 7 bases remaining between them. The V gene's germline CDR1 is SGHTA and CDR2 FQGNSA. This CDR3 is built from 14 residues.

This clone occurred many times. Read coverage stops 3 residues before the CDR3 terminus; the germline J gene supplies the remainder. This chain connects TRBV12-3 or TRBV12-4 to TRBJ2-1, with 7 bases matching TRBD2. There are 15 residues in the CDR3. The V gene end was trimmed by 5 bases and the J gene end by 4 bases; junction bases not matched to a gene: 8. The CDR3 bases that were read are TGTGCCAGCAGTGAGGGGCTAGCGGCATACAATGAG. Protein product: CASSEGLAAYNE. The full CDR3 sequence reads CASSEGLAAYNEQFF.

A remark on this clone: The read gets to within 3 residues of the CDR3 end, and the germline J gene fills in the rest. The J gene is TRBJ1-1, the V gene TRBV20-1; tentative D call: TRBD1 (6 bases). There are 15 residues in the CDR3. CDR1 is DFQATT, CDR2 SNEGSKA, per germline (reference sequence). The V end lost 0 bases, the J end lost 2 bases, and 13 bases lay between the germline ends. This CDR3 is CSARDRQVINTEAFF. CDR3 bases read: TGCAGTGCTAGAGACCGACAGGTGATTAACACTGAA.

For this clone: The read comes to an end 3 residues before the CDR3 does, leaving the germline J gene to fill in the end. The V call is TRBV5-1, the J call TRBJ2-1, with 10 bases identical to TRBD2. Germline V gives CDR1 SGHRS, CDR2 YFSETQ. The J segment lost 8 bases and the V segment lost 2 bases, leaving 4 bases of the junction unmatched. The CDR3 covers 14 residues. The CDR3 bases that were read are TGCGCCAGCAGCTTTAGCGGGGGGAATGATGAG. Protein sequence: CASSFSGGNDE. The full-length CDR3 reads as CASSFSGGNDEQFF.